This T cell receptor beta chain was sequenced for a study of cytomegalovirus exposure and HLA in healthy donors (dated by TCRdb to between 2016 and 2019). As for the study more broadly: In an earlier analysis of roughly 590 of the donors, under 300 Gb of sequence data and 117 million unique TCR beta sequences from some 170 million T cells were reported. An early release that covered several hundred HLA-typed donors contained about 300 gigabases of sequencing data and roughly 84 million unique TCR sequences. Of the 350 to 450 genotyped donors, around 81% fell in the genetic ancestry cluster associated with self-reported Caucasian donors. The aim of the study was to test whether cataloging public T cell receptors could identify signatures of past pathogen exposure. Using immunosequencing, the study profiled T cell repertoires from approximately 700 subjects and related those repertoires to cytomegalovirus serostatus. A separate validation cohort of more than 100 different subjects was used in addition to the roughly 640-subject first cohort. To predict cytomegalovirus infection status, the study brought together high-throughput TCR immunosequencing, statistical association of individual TCRs with disease status, and machine learning. A later analysis re-analyzed previously published TCR beta repertoires from 660 or so donors and added high-resolution HLA genotyping to study TCR occurrence patterns. Rather than using new phenotypic data, the later analysis identified candidate immune exposures from TCR beta sequences and from how often those sequences occurred across donors. An earlier analysis of some 500 of the donors used high-throughput TCR beta sequencing to judge whether each TCR beta V gene segment behaved as functional or pseudogenic. Donor age, sex, ethnicity and CMV serostatus were compiled alongside the repertoire data. A later genetic analysis took genome-wide SNP genotypes for about 60% of the roughly 670 donors and used that subset as a discovery cohort. Every discovery cohort repertoire had been produced on one sequencing platform. Both class I and class II loci were covered by HLA typing, at four-digit resolution. The number of donors typed differed by locus, with about 620-630 for A, B, C, DRB1 and DQB1, over 500 for DQA1, some 570 for DPA1, and around 430 for DPB1. Because of strong linkage in the cohort, four to six DR-DQ haplotypes were treated as single units for association and clustering. Among roughly 400 genotyped donors of the cohort, an average of approximately 220,000 unique TCR beta nucleotide sequences was sequenced per donor, of which 15% to 20% were non-productive.

In total, approximately 700 healthy bone marrow donors made up the cohort. All cohort members were sampled while nominally healthy, although unrecorded immune exposures were likely present. The donor tested CMV seronegative and was one of the 352 seronegative cohort members. Each donor provided a peripheral blood sample, and peripheral blood mononuclear cells were used for TCR beta sequencing. The Qiagen DNeasy Blood Extraction Kit was used to extract genomic DNA from the blood cell samples. Trimming removed 2 bases from V and 5 bases from J, leaving 13 bases between the germline ends. From cysteine to phenylalanine, the CDR3 is 14 amino acids long. Only CDR3 DNA remains: 42 bases, in frame from the first base. As encoded in the germline V gene, CDR1 is SGHDT while CDR2 is YYEEEE. Receptors were amplified or captured by the immunoSEQ multiplex PCR assay. A mixture of 60 forward primers for TCR Vbeta segments and 13 reverse primers for TCR Jbeta segments was used in the multiplex PCR. The CDR3 region of rearranged TCR beta genes was amplified from genomic DNA with a multiplex PCR assay. The amplified TCR beta libraries were sequenced on the Illumina HiSeq System as 87-base-pair reads. In the authors' own workflow: A later analysis tallied 75 million to 85 million unique TCR beta chains across the approximately 670 repertoires, and approximately 11 million of those chains were shared by two or more donors. A nearest-neighbor algorithm error-corrected the raw reads and collapsed the reads into unique sequences, merging closely related sequences to remove PCR and sequencing errors. CDR3 sequences were aligned to IMGT reference sequences to assign V, D and J gene segments. Each retained sequence needed at least a six-nucleotide match to both a V gene segment and a J gene segment. A rearrangement was called productive if the CDR3 had no stop codons and remained in frame with V and J, and every other rearrangement was called non-productive. CDR3 was defined according to IMGT convention as the region running from the second conserved V-encoded cysteine to the conserved J-encoded phenylalanine. The earlier analysis of about 640 of the donors excluded any sequence lacking an unambiguous match to a single V gene segment. An earlier analysis of roughly 590 of the donors called V segments functional above 56.7% productive rearrangements and segregating when the between-donor standard deviation exceeded 5%. A statistical classification framework was built for diagnosing cytomegalovirus status from the catalog of TCR beta chain sequences. V and J gene assignment, in a later analysis, came from comparing TCR nucleotide sequences with IMGT/GENE-DB human TR gene sequences. In a later analysis, CDR3 sequences and most-parsimonious VDJ recombination scenarios were assigned using the TCRdist pipeline. In a later analysis, every TCR beta chain was defined by the combination of its CDR3 amino acid sequence and its V-gene family, and reads without a unique V-gene family were dropped. To address suspected cross-contamination and a sequencing artifact, a later analysis removed 550 to 750 highly shared, low-generation-probability nucleotide sequences. In a later analysis, a clonal expansion index was calculated for each public chain from normalized within-repertoire ranks of inferred template counts. A later analysis computed generation probabilities with a VDJ recombination model fitted to out-of-frame rearrangements, and checked the results against IGoR. In a later analysis, hypergeometric tests were used to score TCR-TCR, TCR-HLA and TCR-CMV co-occurrence, with a repertoire-size bias correction applied to TCR pairs. False discovery rates were estimated in a later analysis by permuting HLA or CMV assignments 20 times. A later analysis grouped co-occurring TCRs with DBSCAN, adding TCRdist sequence similarity when clustering within HLA-allele-positive subsets. For co-occurrence clustering, repertoires with fewer than 30,000 or more than 120,000 public chains were excluded, along with roughly 5 repertoires with anomalous nucleotide sharing. Here the immuneACCESS table is served through TCRdb, limited to in-frame sequences with V and J called. Missing clones are a known gap in these copies; in checked studies unresolved V genes cover under half, and the rest lacks a known reason. The V and J calls and the clone size are those of that table, but D and trimming were determined from the DNA. The sample table records tens of thousands of clones. The ten largest clones represent 3.6% of the sample.

Comment on this clone: Its antigen is not yet known.

What the authors observed across the whole study: A later analysis found that most CMV-associated TCR beta chains appeared HLA-restricted, with HLA associations seemingly driven largely by CMV exposure. The classifier was reported to diagnose cytomegalovirus status with high specificity and sensitivity in both the original and validation cohorts. In a later analysis, several top co-occurrence clusters were reported to appear linked to parvovirus B19, influenza, CMV and Epstein-Barr virus. In a later analysis, TCR association rates were found to vary across HLA loci, with the most associated TCRs seen for DRB1 alleles and the fewest for HLA-C alleles. The 87-base-pair reads could not distinguish some IMGT-functional V segments, including TRBV6-2 and TRBV6-3, so those segments were excluded. Assigning TCR associations to individual alleles was difficult when HLA alleles, especially DR and DQ, strongly co-occurred. The authors suggested that the approach could potentially be extended to other disease states and immunological phenotypes. Linkage disequilibrium might explain the correlated functional status among segregating V segments, but an unknown experimental factor could not be excluded. Presence/absence analyses assumed roughly uniform sequencing depth across donors, an assumption that may not hold. A further reported finding was that TCR beta sequences accurately predicted the HLA-A and HLA-B alleles for most subjects in the first cohort. Compared with equally common non-associated chains, HLA-associated TCR beta chains in a later analysis were more clonally expanded and had lower generation probabilities. According to a later genetic analysis, donors in an Asian-associated ancestry cluster had fewer N-insertions in productive TCRs than the approximately 670-donor mean. An association between a missense DCLRE1C variant and V-gene and J-gene trimming of TCR beta chains was found in a later genetic analysis and replicated in an independent cohort. HLA typing was unavailable for some donors at each locus, so association tests used only the typed subset. Only TCR beta chains were sequenced in this cohort, and the absence of alpha or paired-chain data limited detectable features. CMV serostatus was the only immune exposure information available for the cohort. Most TCR sequences were observed very rarely across donors, whereas some public TCRs were present in many individuals. Three of the identified cytomegalovirus-associated TCR beta chains were confirmed in vitro to be specific for cytomegalovirus antigens. Because counts were too low, around 18 rarely observed V segments, including chromosome 9 orphons, were left out of the earlier analysis of approximately 580 of the donors. A cluster of highly shared sequence variants was judged likely to be a technical artifact of the sequencing pipeline. At a false discovery rate of 0.05, a later analysis linked under 20,000 TCR beta sequences to specific HLA alleles. An earlier analysis of around 600 of the donors showed that most TCR beta V segments appeared in productive rearrangements either about 87% or about 30% of the time, which broadly matched IMGT annotations. The study listed 150 to 200 TCR beta chains as associated with cytomegalovirus.

The receptor was derived from a woman between 18 and 30 years old in good health and CMV-seronegative. Material for sequencing was PBMCs. The sequence is built from TRBV5-6 and TRBJ2-5, and the D gene may be TRBD2, 6 bases matching. The CDR3 region reads CASSLYGRSETQYF. The bases read TGTGCCAGCAGCTTATACGGGAGAAGTGAGACCCAGTACTTC. Joined to the reference TRBV5-6 and TRBJ2-5 proteins, this CDR3 gives the full variable domain: DAGVTQSPTHLIKTRGQQVTLRCSPKSGHDTVSWYQQALGQGPQFIFQYYEEEERQRGNFPDRFSGHQFPNYSSELNVNALLLGDSALYLCASSLYGRSETQYFGPGTRLLVL.